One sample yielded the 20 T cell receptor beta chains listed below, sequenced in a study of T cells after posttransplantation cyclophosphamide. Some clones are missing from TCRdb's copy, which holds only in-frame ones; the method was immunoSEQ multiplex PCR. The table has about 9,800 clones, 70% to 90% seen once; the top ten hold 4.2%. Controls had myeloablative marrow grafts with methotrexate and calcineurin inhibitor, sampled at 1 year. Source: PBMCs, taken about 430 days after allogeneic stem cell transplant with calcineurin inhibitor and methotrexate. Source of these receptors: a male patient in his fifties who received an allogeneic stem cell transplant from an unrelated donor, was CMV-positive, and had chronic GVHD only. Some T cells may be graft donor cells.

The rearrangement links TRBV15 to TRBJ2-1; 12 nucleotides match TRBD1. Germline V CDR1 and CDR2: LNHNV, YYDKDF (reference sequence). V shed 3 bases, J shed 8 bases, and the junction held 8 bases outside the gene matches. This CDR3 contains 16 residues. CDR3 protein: CATSSPGTGGLDEQFF. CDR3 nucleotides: TGTGCCACCAGCAGTCCCGGGACAGGGGGCCTCGATGAGCAGTTCTTC.

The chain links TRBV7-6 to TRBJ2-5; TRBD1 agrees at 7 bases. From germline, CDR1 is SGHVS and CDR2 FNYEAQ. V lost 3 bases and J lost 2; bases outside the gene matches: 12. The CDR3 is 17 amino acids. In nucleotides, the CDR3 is TGTGCCAGCAGCTTGGGAACAGGGGCACCCGGTCAAGAGACCCAGTACTTC. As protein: CASSLGTGAPGQETQYF.

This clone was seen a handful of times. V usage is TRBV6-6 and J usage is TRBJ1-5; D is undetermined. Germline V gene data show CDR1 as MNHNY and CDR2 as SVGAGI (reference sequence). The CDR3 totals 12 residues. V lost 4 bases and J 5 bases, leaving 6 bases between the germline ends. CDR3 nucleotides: TGTGCCAGCAGTTCCCAATATCAGCCCCAGCATTTT. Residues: CASSSQYQPQHF.

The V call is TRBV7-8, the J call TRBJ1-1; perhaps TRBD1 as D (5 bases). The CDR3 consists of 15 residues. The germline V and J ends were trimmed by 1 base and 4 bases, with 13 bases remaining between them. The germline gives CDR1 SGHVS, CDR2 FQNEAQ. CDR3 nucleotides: TGTGCCAGCAGCTTAGGGGGCGGGAGGGGCACTGAAGCTTTCTTT. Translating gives CASSLGGGRGTEAFF. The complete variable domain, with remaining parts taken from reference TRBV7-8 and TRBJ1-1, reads GAGVSQSPRYKVAKRGQDVALRCDPISGHVSLFWYQQALGQGPEFLTYFQNEAQLDKSGLPSDRFFAERPEGSVSTLKIQRTQQEDSAVYLCASSLGGGRGTEAFFGQGTRLTVV.

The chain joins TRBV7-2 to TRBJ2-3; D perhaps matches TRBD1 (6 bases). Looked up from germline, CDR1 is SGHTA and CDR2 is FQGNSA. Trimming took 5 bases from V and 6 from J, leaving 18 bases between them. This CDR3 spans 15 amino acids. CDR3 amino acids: CASSQGGPRRDTQYF. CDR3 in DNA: TGTGCCAGCAGCCAAGGGGGACCTCGACGGGATACGCAGTATTTT.

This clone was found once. This CDR3 is CASSIDSGSSYNEQFF. Written as DNA, the CDR3 is TGTGCCAGTAGTATAGATTCCGGGAGCTCCTACAATGAGCAGTTCTTC. The genes are TRBV19 and TRBJ2-1; the D gene is possibly TRBD2 (6 bases). V gave up 0 bases and J gave up 0 bases, with 9 bases separating them. The germline CDR1 and CDR2 sequences are LNHDA and SQIVND (reference sequence). The CDR3 has 16 residues.

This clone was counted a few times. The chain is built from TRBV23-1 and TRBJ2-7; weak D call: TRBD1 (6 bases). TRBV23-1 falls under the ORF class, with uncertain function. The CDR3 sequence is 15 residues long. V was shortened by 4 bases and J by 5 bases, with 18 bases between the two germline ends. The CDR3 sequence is CASSPKNRESHEQYF. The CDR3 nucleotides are TGCGCCAGCAGTCCGAAGAACAGGGAAAGCCACGAGCAGTACTTC.

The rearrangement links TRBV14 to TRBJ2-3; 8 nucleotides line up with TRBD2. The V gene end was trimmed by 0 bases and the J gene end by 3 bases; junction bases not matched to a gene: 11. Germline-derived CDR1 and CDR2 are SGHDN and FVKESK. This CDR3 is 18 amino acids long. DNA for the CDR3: TGTGCCAGCAGCCAAGAGCGCGGCGCGGGAGGATTAACAGATACGCAGTATTTT. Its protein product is CASSQERGAGGLTDTQYF. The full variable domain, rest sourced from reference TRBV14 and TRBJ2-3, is EAGVTQFPSHSVIEKGQTVTLRCDPISGHDNLYWYRRVMGKEIKFLLHFVKESKQDESGMPNNRFLAERTGGTYSTLKVQPAELEDSGVYFCASSQERGAGGLTDTQYFGPGTRLTVL.

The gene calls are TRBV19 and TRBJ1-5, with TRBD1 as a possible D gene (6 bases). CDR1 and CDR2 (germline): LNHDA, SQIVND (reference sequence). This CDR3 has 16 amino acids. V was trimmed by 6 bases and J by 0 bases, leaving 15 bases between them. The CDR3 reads CASSRQEIYSNQPQHF. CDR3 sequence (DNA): TGTGCCAGTAGCCGACAGGAGATTTATAGCAATCAGCCCCAGCATTTT. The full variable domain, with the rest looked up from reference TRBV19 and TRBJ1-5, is DGGITQSPKYLFRKEGQNVTLSCEQNLNHDAMYWYRQDPGQGLRLIYYSQIVNDFQKGDIAEGYSVSREKKESFPLTVTSAQKNPTAFYLCASSRQEIYSNQPQHFGDGTRLSIL.

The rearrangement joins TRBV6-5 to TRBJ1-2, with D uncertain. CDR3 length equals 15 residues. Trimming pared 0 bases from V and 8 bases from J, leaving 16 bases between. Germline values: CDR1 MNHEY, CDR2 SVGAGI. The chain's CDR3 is CASSYSFRSLRGYTF. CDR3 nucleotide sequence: TGTGCCAGCAGTTACTCGTTCAGGTCCCTTAGGGGCTACACCTTC.

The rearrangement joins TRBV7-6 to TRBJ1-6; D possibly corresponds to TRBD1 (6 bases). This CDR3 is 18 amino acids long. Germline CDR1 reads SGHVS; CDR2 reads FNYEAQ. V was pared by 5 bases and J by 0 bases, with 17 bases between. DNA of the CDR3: TGTGCCAGCAGCCTGGACAGCCGAATTAGCTCCTATAATTCACCCCTCCACTTT. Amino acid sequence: CASSLDSRISSYNSPLHF.

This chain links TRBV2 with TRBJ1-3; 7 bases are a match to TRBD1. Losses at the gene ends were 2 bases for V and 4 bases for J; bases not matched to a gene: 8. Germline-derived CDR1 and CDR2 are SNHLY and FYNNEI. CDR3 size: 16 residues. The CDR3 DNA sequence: TGTGCCAGCAGTGAATGGGGACAGAGATTCGGAAACACCATATATTTT. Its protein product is CASSEWGQRFGNTIYF.

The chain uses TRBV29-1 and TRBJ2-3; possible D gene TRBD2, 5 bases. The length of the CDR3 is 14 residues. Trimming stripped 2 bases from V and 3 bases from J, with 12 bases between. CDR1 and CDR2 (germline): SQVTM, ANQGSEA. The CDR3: CSVEPAAKTDTQYF. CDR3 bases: TGCAGCGTTGAACCAGCGGCAAAGACAGATACGCAGTATTTT.

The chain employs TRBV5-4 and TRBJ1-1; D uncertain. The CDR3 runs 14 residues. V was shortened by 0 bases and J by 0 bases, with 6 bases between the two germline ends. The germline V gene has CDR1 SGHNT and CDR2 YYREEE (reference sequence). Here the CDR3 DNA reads TGTGCCAGCAGCTTGGGCGGGATGAACACTGAAGCTTTCTTT. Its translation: CASSLGGMNTEAFF.

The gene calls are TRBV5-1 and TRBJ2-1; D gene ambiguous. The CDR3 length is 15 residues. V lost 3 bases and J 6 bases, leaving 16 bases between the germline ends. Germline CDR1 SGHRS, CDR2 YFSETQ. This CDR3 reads CASSYTRGLFNEQFF. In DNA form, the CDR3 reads TGCGCCAGCAGCTATACACGAGGCCTCTTCAATGAGCAGTTCTTC.

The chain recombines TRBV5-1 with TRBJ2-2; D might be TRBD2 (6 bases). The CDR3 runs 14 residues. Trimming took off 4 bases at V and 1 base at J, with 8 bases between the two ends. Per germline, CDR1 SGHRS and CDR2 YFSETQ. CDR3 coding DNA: TGCGCCAGCAGCCCGGAGGGGAACACCGGGGAGCTGTTTTTT. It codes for CASSPEGNTGELFF.

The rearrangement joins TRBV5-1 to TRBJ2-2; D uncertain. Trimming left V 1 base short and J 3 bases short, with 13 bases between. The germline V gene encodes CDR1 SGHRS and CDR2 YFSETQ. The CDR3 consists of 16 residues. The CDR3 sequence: CASSLSDSKYTGELFF. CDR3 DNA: TGCGCCAGCAGCTTGTCAGATTCGAAATACACCGGGGAGCTGTTTTTT.

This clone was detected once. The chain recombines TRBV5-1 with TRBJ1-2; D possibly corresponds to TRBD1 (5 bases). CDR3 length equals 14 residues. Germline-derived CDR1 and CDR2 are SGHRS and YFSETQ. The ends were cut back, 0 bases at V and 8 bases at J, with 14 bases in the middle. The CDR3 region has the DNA TGCGCCAGCAGCTTGGCCGCGCCCCAGGGAGGCTACACCTTC. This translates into CASSLAAPQGGYTF.

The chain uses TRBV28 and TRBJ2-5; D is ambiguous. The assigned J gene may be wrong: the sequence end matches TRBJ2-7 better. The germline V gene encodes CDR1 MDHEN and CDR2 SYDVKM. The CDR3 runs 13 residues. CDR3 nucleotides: TGTGCCAGCAGTCCCCTCTGGAACTACGAGCAGTACTTC. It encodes CASSPLWNYEQYF.

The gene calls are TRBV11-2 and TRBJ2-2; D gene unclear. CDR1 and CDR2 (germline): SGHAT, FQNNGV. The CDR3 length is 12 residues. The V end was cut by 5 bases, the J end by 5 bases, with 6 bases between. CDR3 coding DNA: TGTGCCAGCAGCCCCTTGACCGGGGAGCTGTTTTTT. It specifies CASSPLTGELFF.